This TCR beta chain was recorded in a study of cytomegalovirus exposure and HLA in healthy donors. Study-wide results and caveats: An analysis that was carried out later associated some 17,000 TCR beta sequences with HLA alleles at 0.05 false discovery rate.

The germline V gene has CDR1 MDHEN and CDR2 SYDVKM. The CDR3 contains 12 residues. V was shortened by 4 bases and J by 11 bases, with 12 bases between the two germline ends. With respect to this clone: Its antigen remains unknown.

A multiplex PCR was run with 60 Vbeta primers and 13 Jbeta primers. The protocol was immunoSEQ multiplex PCR, while the TCRdb copy is restricted to in-frame clones and leaves out a portion. The sample lists about 120,000 clones; over 70% were seen once. The origin of this receptor is a woman in her thirties or forties in good health and CMV-seronegative. V and J are TRBV28 and TRBJ1-5; no firm D call. Sequencing was done on a sample of PBMCs. CDR3 DNA sequence: TGTGCCAGCAGTTCAACCGGGAAGACCCAGCATTTT. Protein: CASSSTGKTQHF.